These T cell receptor beta chains were read from a single sample in a study of blood T cell repertoires in COVID-19. Assay used: immunoSEQ multiplex PCR; TCRdb lists only in-frame clones, some missing. Of 200,000 to 300,000 clones listed, roughly 88% are singletons. The sequencing sample was made of peripheral blood. All receptors come from a man aged 35 to 55 who had recovered from COVID-19. Each CDR3 is given with its conserved first and last residue. A D gene is named only where the DNA matches it firmly. Only some rows state a clone size, as once, few, many or a class for expanded clones.

D,J,V,size,CDR3,DNA
TRBD1,TRBJ2-7,TRBV5-6,-,CASSRDRSYEQYF,TGTGCCAGCAGCCGGGACAGGTCCTACGAGCAGTACTTC
-,TRBJ1-5,TRBV11-2,-,CASSLAGMGNQPQHF,TGTGCCAGCAGCTTAGCGGGTATGGGCAATCAGCCCCAGCATTTT
-,TRBJ1-4,TRBV11-3,-,CASSLGGSNEKLFF,TGTGCCAGCAGCTTAGGCGGATCCAATGAAAAACTGTTTTTT
-,TRBJ2-7,TRBV27,once,CASSLDSGGSYEQYF,TGTGCCAGCAGTTTAGATTCTGGCGGATCCTACGAGCAGTACTTC
-,TRBJ2-1,TRBV12-5,-,CASAQGYIGEQFF,TGTGCTAGTGCCCAGGGTTATATAGGAGAGCAGTTCTTC
-,TRBJ2-7,TRBV30,-,CAWSSIADYEQYF,TGTGCCTGGAGTAGTATAGCGGATTACGAGCAGTACTTC
-,TRBJ1-2,TRBV4-1,-,CASSQGTHRVPYGYTF,TGCGCCAGCAGCCAAGGAACTCACAGGGTCCCCTATGGCTACACCTTC
-,TRBJ2-2,TRBV5-1,-,CASSLFTGSGELFF,TGCGCCAGCAGCTTGTTTACAGGGTCCGGGGAGCTGTTTTTT
-,TRBJ2-7,TRBV18,once,CASSPGGHEQYF,TGTGCCAGCTCACCAGGGGGCCACGAGCAGTACTTC
TRBD1,TRBJ2-5,TRBV6-4,-,CASSINQTGEYQETQYF,TGTGCCAGCAGTATCAATCAGACAGGGGAGTACCAAGAGACCCAGTACTTC
TRBD1,TRBJ2-7,TRBV5-1,-,CASSPDRGLAGYEQYF,TGCGCCAGCAGCCCGGACAGGGGGCTAGCGGGATACGAGCAGTACTTC
-,TRBJ1-2,TRBV29-1,-,CSVPADTNYGYTF,TGCAGCGTTCCCGCAGACACTAACTATGGCTACACCTTC
-,TRBJ1-1,TRBV4-3,-,CASSQSYGQWNTEAFF,TGCGCCAGCAGCCAATCTTACGGACAGTGGAACACTGAAGCTTTCTTT
TRBD1,TRBJ2-6,TRBV6-2/TRBV6-3,-,CASSYSGTEANVLTF,TGTGCCAGCAGTTACTCTGGGACAGAAGCCAACGTCCTGACTTTC
-,TRBJ2-1,TRBV5-4,once,CASSQKTGYNEQFF,TGTGCCAGCAGCCAAAAAACGGGGTACAATGAGCAGTTCTTC
-,TRBJ1-1,TRBV7-9,-,CASSLLVTEAFF,TGTGCCAGCAGCTTACTCGTGACTGAAGCTTTCTTT
TRBD2,TRBJ2-5,TRBV19,-,CASSNWWRSGSRETQYF,TGTGCCAGTAGTAATTGGTGGCGTAGCGGGAGTAGGGAGACCCAGTACTTC
TRBD1,TRBJ1-1,TRBV18,-,CASSPRTGGTEAFF,TGTGCCAGCTCACCGAGGACAGGGGGGACTGAAGCTTTCTTT
-,TRBJ2-5,TRBV2,-,CASNYSPEETQYF,TGTGCCAGCAATTATAGCCCCGAAGAGACCCAGTACTTC
-,TRBJ1-1,TRBV11-2,once,CASTSWGGQAFF,TGTGCCAGCACGAGTTGGGGGGGCCAAGCTTTCTTT
TRBD1,TRBJ2-2,TRBV12-5,-,CASGFRTGDNTGELFF,TGTGCTAGTGGTTTTCGGACAGGGGATAACACCGGGGAGCTGTTTTTT
-,TRBJ2-1,TRBV4-1,-,CASSLGPGVYNEQFF,TGCGCCAGCAGCCTTGGGCCGGGAGTCTACAATGAGCAGTTCTTC
-,TRBJ1-1,TRBV13,-,CASSLARANTEAFF,TGTGCCAGCAGCTTAGCTCGAGCGAACACTGAAGCTTTCTTT
-,TRBJ2-5,TRBV12-2,-,CASRSRRRLGTTSEETQYF,TGTGCAAGTCGCTCGAGGCGTCGCCTTGGGACTACCTCTGAAGAGACCCAGTACTTC
-,TRBJ2-1,TRBV10-1,once,CASSEELTGVEQFF,TGCGCCAGCAGTGAGGAGTTGACGGGGGTTGAGCAGTTCTTC
TRBD2,TRBJ2-3,TRBV10-3,-,CATRGGSGGDTQYF,TGTGCCACCAGGGGTGGGAGCGGGGGAGATACGCAGTATTTT
TRBD2,TRBJ2-7,TRBV5-1,-,CASSQAGSGYEQYF,TGCGCCAGCAGCCAAGCGGGGAGCGGCTACGAGCAGTACTTC
TRBD1,TRBJ1-4,TRBV30,-,CAWSEGGQGDEKLFF,TGTGCCTGGAGTGAGGGGGGACAGGGGGATGAAAAACTGTTTTTT
-,TRBJ1-6,TRBV6-1,-,CASSEVPGSGNSPLHF,TGTGCCAGCAGTGAAGTTCCAGGGTCGGGTAATTCACCCCTCCACTTT
TRBD1,TRBJ2-1,TRBV7-2,-,CASTRQGPYNEQFF,TGTGCCAGCACTAGACAGGGGCCCTACAATGAGCAGTTCTTC
-,TRBJ1-5,TRBV7-9,-,CASSLDWANQPQHF,TGTGCCAGCAGCTTAGATTGGGCCAATCAGCCCCAGCATTTT
TRBD2,TRBJ2-7,TRBV6-1,-,CASSESGRTSGAYEQYF,TGTGCCAGCAGTGAATCTGGTAGGACTAGCGGGGCCTACGAGCAGTACTTC
-,TRBJ2-5,TRBV7-6,-,CASSLGQGGTQYF,TGTGCCAGCAGCTTAGGGCAGGGGGGGACCCAGTACTTC
-,TRBJ2-1,TRBV12-5,-,CASGWESSYNEQFF,TGTGCTAGTGGTTGGGAGAGCTCCTACAATGAGCAGTTCTTC
TRBD2,TRBJ2-3,TRBV10-3,-,CAISGEGGPLPTQYF,TGTGCCATCAGTGGTGAGGGAGGGCCCCTACCTACGCAGTATTTT
-,TRBJ2-3,TRBV19,-,CASSILAGTDTQYF,TGTGCCAGTAGTATTCTCGCGGGCACAGATACGCAGTATTTT
TRBD1,TRBJ2-6,TRBV19,once,CASKTGGLSGANVLTF,TGTGCCAGTAAGACAGGGGGCCTCTCTGGGGCCAACGTCCTGACTTTC
TRBD2,TRBJ2-7,TRBV30,-,CAWSVGLAGLYEQYF,TGTGCCTGGAGTGTTGGGCTAGCGGGCCTCTACGAGCAGTACTTC
TRBD1,TRBJ1-1,TRBV7-2,-,CASSLDNRGNTEAFF,TGTGCCAGCAGCTTAGATAACAGGGGGAACACTGAAGCTTTCTTT
-,TRBJ2-2,TRBV9,-,CASSVGNRPNGELFF,TGTGCCAGCAGCGTAGGGAACAGGCCAAACGGGGAGCTGTTTTTT
-,TRBJ2-3,TRBV5-4,-,CASRGTISTDTQYF,TGTGCCAGCAGAGGTACTATTAGCACAGATACGCAGTATTTT
TRBD1,TRBJ2-2,TRBV2,-,CASMDRGNTGELFF,TGTGCCAGCATGGACAGGGGAAACACCGGGGAGCTGTTTTTT
-,TRBJ1-1,TRBV10-3,once,CAISRGQNTEAFF,TGTGCCATCAGCCGGGGACAGAACACTGAAGCTTTCTTT
TRBD2,TRBJ2-1,TRBV11-2,-,CASSLRLAGGYSYNEQFF,TGTGCCAGCAGCTTACGACTAGCGGGAGGGTACTCCTACAATGAGCAGTTCTTC
TRBD1,TRBJ1-2,TRBV2,-,CASVRDRGVEGYTF,TGTGCCAGCGTCCGGGACAGGGGTGTGGAGGGCTACACCTTC
-,TRBJ1-4,TRBV7-8,-,CASSLSRGLATNEKLFF,TGTGCCAGCAGCTTATCAAGGGGACTAGCAACTAATGAAAAACTGTTTTTT
TRBD1,TRBJ2-7,TRBV4-3,-,CASSQGLRGPGPYF,TGCGCCAGCAGCCAAGGACTTAGGGGGCCGGGACCGTACTTC
-,TRBJ2-1,TRBV7-8,-,CASSTTHGSYNEQFF,TGTGCCAGCAGCACCACACATGGCTCCTACAATGAGCAGTTCTTC
TRBD2,TRBJ2-1,TRBV5-6,few,CASSSGLGRFNEQFF,TGTGCCAGCAGCTCGGGACTAGGAAGATTCAATGAGCAGTTCTTC
-,TRBJ1-4,TRBV19,-,CASSMSIISGEKLFF,TGTGCCAGTAGTATGAGTATCATTAGCGGGGAAAAACTGTTTTTT
-,TRBJ2-1,TRBV7-2,-,CASSLDSYNEQFF,TGTGCCAGCAGCTTAGACAGCTACAATGAGCAGTTCTTC
-,TRBJ2-3,TRBV10-2,-,CASSKHTDTQYF,TGCGCCAGCAGTAAGCACACAGATACGCAGTATTTT
-,TRBJ2-7,TRBV5-1,-,CASSPPGQAYEQYF,TGCGCCAGCAGCCCGCCGGGACAAGCCTACGAGCAGTACTTC
-,TRBJ1-6,TRBV6-5,-,CASSSTRDSPLHF,TGTGCCAGCAGTTCCACCCGAGATTCACCCCTCCACTTT
-,TRBJ2-7,TRBV15,-,CATSREPRSSYEQYF,TGTGCCACCAGCAGAGAGCCGCGGTCTTCCTACGAGCAGTACTTC